This TCR beta chain was sequenced for a study of response to subunit inactivated influenza vaccine. Findings and caveats of the study: New T cells are recruited in small numbers by each seasonal influenza vaccination, according to the authors' suggestion.

This clonotype was seen only a few times. Its target is unknown. TCRdb independently ran MiXCR on the RT-PCR reads; one entry per CDR3 protein. The sample holds over 400,000 distinct CDR3 sequences, 10% to 15% seen once. Germline V gene data show CDR1 as SGDLS and CDR2 as YYNGEE. This CDR3 is 15 amino acids long. Trimming at V came to 4 bases and at J to 5 bases, leaving 11 bases not matched to a gene. Sample: PBMCs from blood, taken about 40 days after vaccination. The gene calls are TRBV9 and TRBJ2-5; 7 bases line up with TRBD2. The TCR was taken from a man between 50 and 59 years old who received an inactivated influenza vaccine. CDR3 nucleotides: TGTGCCAGCAGCCTCTGGGGAGGGACTCTGGAGACCCAGTACTTC. It codes for CASSLWGGTLETQYF.